This T cell receptor beta chain originates from a study of T cells in Graves' hyperthyroidism and ophthalmopathy. This clonotype occurred many times. The CDR3 length is 13 residues. Germline V gene lookup returns CDR1 LNHNV and CDR2 YYDKDF (reference sequence). V lost 9 bases to trimming and J lost 4 bases; unmatched junction nucleotides: 4. RNA transcripts provided the source from which TCR beta CDR3 regions were amplified. HTBI primers were employed in a first-round RT-PCR of the TCR CDR3. TCRdb used MiXCR to reprocess the multiplex PCR reads, holding one entry per CDR3 protein. The table records over 500,000 distinct CDR3 sequences, roughly 17% of them present only once.

The sequenced sample was blood. The chain carries TRBV15 and TRBJ1-5, with 9 bases aligning to TRBD1. The sequence derives from a woman younger than 35 with Graves' ophthalmopathy. The CDR3 spells CATTDRGNQPQHF. CDR3 sequence (DNA): TGTGCCACAACGGACAGGGGAAATCAGCCCCAGCATTTT. The full variable domain, in which reference TRBV15 and TRBJ1-5 provide the parts outside the CDR3, is DAMVIQNPRYQVTQFGKPVTLSCSQTLNHNVMYWYQQKSSQAPKLLFHYYDKDFNNEADTPDNFQSRRPNTSFCFLDIRSPGLGDTAMYLCATTDRGNQPQHFGDGTRLSIL.